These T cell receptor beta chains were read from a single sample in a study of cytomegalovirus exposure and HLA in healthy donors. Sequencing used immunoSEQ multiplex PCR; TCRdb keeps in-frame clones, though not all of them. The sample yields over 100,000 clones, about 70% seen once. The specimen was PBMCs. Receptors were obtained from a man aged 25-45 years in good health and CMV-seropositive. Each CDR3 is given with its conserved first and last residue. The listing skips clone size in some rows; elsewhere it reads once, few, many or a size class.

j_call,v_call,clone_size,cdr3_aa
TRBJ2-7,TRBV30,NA,CAWSRQPSYEQYF
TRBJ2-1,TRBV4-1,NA,CASSQDDGTVYNEQFF
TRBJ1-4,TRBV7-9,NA,CASSRGGGTATNEKLFF
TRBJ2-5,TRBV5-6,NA,CASSLIETGFDFPETQYF
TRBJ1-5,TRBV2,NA,CASRDRANQPQHF
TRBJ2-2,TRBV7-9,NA,CASSQRGSNTGELFF
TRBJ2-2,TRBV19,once,CASKVTGGNTGELFF
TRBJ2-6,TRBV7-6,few,CASSSYDSGANVLTF
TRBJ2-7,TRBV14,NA,CASSQGLAGQGEQYF
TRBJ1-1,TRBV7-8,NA,CASSLQGLNTDEAFF
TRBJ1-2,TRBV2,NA,CASTMDRYPSGSGYTF
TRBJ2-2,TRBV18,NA,CASSPRAHTGELFF
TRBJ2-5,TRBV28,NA,CASSSTDRAKTQYF
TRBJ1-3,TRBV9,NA,CASSRAASGNTIYF
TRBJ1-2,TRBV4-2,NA,CASSQERDRGCGYTF
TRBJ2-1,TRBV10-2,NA,CASLAAGAKGEQFF
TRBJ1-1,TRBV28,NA,CASRNGRAEAFF
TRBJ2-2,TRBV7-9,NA,CASSFRRDNTGELFF
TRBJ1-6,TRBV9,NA,CASSFQAGNSPLHF
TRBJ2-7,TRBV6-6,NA,CASSSILRSYEQYF
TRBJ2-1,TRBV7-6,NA,CASSHLFGAGGQNEQFF
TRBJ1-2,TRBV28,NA,CASRAPGGDYGYTF
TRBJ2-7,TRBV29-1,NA,CSVVGGPYEQYF
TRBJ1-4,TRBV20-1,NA,CPSATNEKLFF
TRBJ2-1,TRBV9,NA,CASSAPTDRIDEQFF
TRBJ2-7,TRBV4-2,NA,CASSLTGTGVSYEQYF
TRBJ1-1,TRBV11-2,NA,CASSLTGGSTEAFF
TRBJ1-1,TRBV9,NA,CASSGQGETEAFF
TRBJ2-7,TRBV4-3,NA,CASSPDGTPTYEQYF
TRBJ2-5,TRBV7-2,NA,CASSPTGTIWETQYF
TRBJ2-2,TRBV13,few,CASSPGDLTGELFF
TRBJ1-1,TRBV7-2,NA,CASSFSGGEAFF
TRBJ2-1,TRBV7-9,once,CTSSWSGGGGNEQFF
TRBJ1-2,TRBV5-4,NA,CASRYGEAGYPF
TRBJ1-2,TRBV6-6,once,CASSYDPRQTNYGYTF
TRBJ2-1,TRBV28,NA,CASSSGQGGEQFF
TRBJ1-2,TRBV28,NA,CASRTGSYGYTF
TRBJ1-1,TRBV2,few,CASSDFLSDLTEAFF
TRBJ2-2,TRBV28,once,CASSKGTYTGELFF
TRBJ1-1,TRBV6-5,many,CGQTEAFF
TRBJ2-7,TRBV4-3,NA,CASSQVRGYEQYF
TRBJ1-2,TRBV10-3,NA,CAIASIANYGYTF
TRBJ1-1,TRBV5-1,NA,CASSAGQGRGEAFF
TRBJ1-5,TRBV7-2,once,CASSMDGINQPQHF
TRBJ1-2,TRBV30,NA,CASRRGRDWNYGYTF
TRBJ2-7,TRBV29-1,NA,CSAGTGGFYEQYF
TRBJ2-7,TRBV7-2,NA,CASSSHRGNRVSSYEQYF
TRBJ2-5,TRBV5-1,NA,CASSLAGGEAAQYF
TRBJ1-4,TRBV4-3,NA,CASSQDRGTGRSEKLFF
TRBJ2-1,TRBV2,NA,CASSEARSGGEQFF
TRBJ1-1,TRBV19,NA,CASIPGDRSWGGTEAFF
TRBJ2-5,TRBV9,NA,CASSPSQETQYF